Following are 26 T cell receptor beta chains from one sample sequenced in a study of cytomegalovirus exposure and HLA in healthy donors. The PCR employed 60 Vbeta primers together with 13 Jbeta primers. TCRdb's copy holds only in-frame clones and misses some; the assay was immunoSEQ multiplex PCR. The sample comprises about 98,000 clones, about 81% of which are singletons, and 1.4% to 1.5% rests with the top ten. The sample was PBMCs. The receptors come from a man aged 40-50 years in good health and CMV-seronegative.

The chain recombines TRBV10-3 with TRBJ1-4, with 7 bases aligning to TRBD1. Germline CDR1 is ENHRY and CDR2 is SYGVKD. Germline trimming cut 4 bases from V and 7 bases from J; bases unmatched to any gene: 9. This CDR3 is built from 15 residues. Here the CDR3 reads CAISGKTGQGEKLFF. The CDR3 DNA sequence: TGTGCCATCAGTGGAAAGACAGGGCAAGGTGAAAAACTGTTTTTT.

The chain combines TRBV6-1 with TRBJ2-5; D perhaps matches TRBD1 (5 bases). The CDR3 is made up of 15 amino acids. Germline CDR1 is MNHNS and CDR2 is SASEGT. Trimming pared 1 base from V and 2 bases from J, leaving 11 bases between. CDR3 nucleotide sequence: TGTGCCAGCAGTGAAGGTAGGGGCCAGCAAGAGACCCAGTACTTC. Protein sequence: CASSEGRGQQETQYF.

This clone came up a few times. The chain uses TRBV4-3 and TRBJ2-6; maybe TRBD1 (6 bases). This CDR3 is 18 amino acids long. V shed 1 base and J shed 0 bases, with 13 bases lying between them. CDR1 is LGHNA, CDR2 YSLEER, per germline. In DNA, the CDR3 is TGCGCCAGCAGCCAAGTTGCAGGGGTTAGCTCTGGGGCCAACGTCCTGACTTTC. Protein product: CASSQVAGVSSGANVLTF.

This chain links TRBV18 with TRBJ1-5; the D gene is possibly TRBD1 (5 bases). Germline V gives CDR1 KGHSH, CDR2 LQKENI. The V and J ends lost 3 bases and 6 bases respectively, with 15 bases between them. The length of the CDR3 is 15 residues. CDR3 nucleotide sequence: TGTGCCAGCTCACCTCAGGGTGTAAGGGGTCAGCCCCAGCATTTT. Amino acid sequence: CASSPQGVRGQPQHF.

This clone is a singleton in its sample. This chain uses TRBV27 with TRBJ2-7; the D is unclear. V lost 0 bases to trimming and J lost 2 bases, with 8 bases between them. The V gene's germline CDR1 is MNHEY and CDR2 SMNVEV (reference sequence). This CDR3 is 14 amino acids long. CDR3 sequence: CASSLSRQTYEQYF. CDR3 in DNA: TGTGCCAGCAGTTTATCGCGGCAGACCTACGAGCAGTACTTC.

The CDR3 DNA follows: TGTGCCAGCAGCTCACCGAGACGACAGAATGAAAAACTGTTTTTT. It translates to CASSSPRRQNEKLFF. The chain recombines TRBV5-5 with TRBJ1-4, with a possible D match to TRBD1 (5 bases). Germline V gene data show CDR1 as SGHKS and CDR2 as YYEKEE (reference sequence). V was shortened by 3 bases and J by 5 bases, with 14 bases between the two germline ends. This CDR3 is 15 amino acids long.

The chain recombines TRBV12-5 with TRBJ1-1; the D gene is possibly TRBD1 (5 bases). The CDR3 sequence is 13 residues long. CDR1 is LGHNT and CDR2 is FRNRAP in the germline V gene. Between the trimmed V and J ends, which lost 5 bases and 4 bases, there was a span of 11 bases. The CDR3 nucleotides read TGTGCTAGTGGTCTGCGCGGGGCCACTGAAGCTTTCTTT. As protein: CASGLRGATEAFF.

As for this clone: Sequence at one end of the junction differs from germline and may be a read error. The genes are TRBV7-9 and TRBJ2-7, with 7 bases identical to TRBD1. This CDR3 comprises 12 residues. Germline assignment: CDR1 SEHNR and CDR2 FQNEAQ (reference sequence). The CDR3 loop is CSSSEQGYEQYF. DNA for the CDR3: TGTTCCAGCAGCGAACAGGGGTACGAGCAGTACTTC.

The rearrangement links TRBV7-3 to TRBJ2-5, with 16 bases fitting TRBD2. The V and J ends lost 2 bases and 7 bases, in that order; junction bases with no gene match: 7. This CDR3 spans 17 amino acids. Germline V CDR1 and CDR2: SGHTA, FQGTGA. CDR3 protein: CASSLGGTSGGVRTQYF. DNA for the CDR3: TGTGCCAGCAGCTTAGGGGGGACTAGCGGGGGGGTTAGGACCCAGTACTTC.

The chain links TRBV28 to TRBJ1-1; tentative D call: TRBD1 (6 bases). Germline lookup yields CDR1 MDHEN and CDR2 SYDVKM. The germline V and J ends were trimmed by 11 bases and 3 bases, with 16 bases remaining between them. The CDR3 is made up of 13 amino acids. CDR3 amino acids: CAVQGGGDTEAFF. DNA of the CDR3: TGTGCCGTACAGGGAGGGGGGGACACTGAAGCTTTCTTT.

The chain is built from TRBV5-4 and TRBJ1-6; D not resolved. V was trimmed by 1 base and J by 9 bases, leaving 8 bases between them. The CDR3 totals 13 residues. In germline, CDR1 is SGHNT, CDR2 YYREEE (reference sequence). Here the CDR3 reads CASSLKAGSPLHF. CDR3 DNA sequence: TGTGCCAGCAGCTTGAAAGCCGGTTCACCCCTCCACTTT.

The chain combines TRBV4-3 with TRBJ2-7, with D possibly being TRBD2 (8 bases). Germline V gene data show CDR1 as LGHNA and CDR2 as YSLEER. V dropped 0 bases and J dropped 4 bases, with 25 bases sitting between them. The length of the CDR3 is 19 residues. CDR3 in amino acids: CASSQDGGARGVDGYEQYF. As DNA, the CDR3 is TGCGCCAGCAGCCAAGACGGGGGGGCCAGGGGGGTCGACGGGTACGAGCAGTACTTC.

The CDR3 nucleotides are TGTGCCAGCAGTTTATCGAGACTAGCGGGCCTATACAATGAGCAGTTCTTC. As protein: CASSLSRLAGLYNEQFF. This chain links TRBV27 with TRBJ2-1; 10 positions agree with TRBD2. With V trimmed by 0 bases and J by 4 bases, 6 bases remained unmatched. This CDR3 region has 17 residues. Germline V gives CDR1 MNHEY, CDR2 SMNVEV (reference sequence).

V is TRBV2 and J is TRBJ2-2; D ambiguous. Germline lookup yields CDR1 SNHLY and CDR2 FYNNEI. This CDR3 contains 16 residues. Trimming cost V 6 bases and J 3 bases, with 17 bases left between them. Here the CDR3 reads CASSREAPKYTGELFF. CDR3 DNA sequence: TGTGCCAGCAGCCGTGAGGCTCCCAAGTACACCGGGGAGCTGTTTTTT.

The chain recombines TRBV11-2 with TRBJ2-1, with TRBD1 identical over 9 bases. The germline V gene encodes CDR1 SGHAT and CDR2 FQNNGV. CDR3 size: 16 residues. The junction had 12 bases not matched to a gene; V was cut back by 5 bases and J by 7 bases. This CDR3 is CASSPPGQGLRNEQFF. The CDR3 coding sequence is TGTGCCAGCAGCCCACCGGGACAGGGATTGAGAAATGAGCAGTTCTTC.

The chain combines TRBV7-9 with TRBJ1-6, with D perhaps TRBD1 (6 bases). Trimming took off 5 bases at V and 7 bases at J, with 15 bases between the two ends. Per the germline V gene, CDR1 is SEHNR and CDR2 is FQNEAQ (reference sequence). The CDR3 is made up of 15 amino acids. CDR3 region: CASSPEGGLNSPLHF. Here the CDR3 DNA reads TGTGCCAGCAGCCCCGAAGGGGGACTAAATTCACCCCTCCACTTT.

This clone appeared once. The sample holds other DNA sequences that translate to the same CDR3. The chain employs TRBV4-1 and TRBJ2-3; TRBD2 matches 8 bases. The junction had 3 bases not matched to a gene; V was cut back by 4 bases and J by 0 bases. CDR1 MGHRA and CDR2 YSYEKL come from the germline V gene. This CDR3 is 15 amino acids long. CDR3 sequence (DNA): TGCGCCAGCAGCCTTAGCGGGGCTAGCACAGATACGCAGTATTTT. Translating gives CASSLSGASTDTQYF.

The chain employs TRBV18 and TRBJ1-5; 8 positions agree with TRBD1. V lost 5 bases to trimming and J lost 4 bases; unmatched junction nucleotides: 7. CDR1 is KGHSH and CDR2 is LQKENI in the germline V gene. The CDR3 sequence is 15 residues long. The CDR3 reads CASSANRGNNQPQHF. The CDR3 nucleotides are TGTGCCAGCTCAGCCAACAGGGGGAATAATCAGCCCCAGCATTTT.

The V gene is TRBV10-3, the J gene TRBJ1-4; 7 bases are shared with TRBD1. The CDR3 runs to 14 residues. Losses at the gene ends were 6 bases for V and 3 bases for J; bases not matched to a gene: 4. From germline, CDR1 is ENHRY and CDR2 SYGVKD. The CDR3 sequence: CAIRETGSNEKLFF. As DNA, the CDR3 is TGTGCCATCAGGGAGACAGGGTCTAATGAAAAACTGTTTTTT.

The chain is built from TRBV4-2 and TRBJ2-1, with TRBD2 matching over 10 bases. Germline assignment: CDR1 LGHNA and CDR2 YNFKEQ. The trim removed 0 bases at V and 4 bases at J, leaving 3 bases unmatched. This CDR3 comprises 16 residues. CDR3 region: CASSQDWGLAYNEQFF. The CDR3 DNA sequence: TGTGCCAGCAGCCAAGATTGGGGACTAGCGTACAATGAGCAGTTCTTC.

The CDR3 here is CASSGGGLAGGGETQYF. The CDR3 bases are TGTGCCAGCAGCGGTGGGGGACTAGCGGGGGGCGGGGAGACCCAGTACTTC. The V call is TRBV7-6, the J call TRBJ2-5, with 15 bases fitting TRBD2. There are 17 residues in the CDR3. Germline CDR1 reads SGHVS; CDR2 reads FNYEAQ. The trim removed 5 bases at V and 5 bases at J, leaving 9 bases unmatched.

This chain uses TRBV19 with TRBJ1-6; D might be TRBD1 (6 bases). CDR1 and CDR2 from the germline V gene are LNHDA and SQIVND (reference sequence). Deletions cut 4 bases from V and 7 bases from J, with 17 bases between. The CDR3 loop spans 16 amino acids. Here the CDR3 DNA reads TGTGCCAGTAGTACAGGACAGAGAATCGGGAATTCACCCCTCCACTTT. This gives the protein CASSTGQRIGNSPLHF.

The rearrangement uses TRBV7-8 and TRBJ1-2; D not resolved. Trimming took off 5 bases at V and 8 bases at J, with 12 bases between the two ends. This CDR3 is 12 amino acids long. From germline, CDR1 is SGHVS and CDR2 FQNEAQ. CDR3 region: CASSPRVSGYTF. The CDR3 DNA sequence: TGTGCCAGCAGCCCCCGGGTGAGCGGCTACACCTTC.

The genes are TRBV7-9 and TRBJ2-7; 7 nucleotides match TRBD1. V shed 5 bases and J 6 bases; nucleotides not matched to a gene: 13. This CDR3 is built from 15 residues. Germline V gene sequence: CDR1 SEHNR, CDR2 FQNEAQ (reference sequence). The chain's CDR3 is CASSHNHRDSLEQYF. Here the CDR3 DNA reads TGTGCCAGCAGCCATAACCACCGGGACAGCCTCGAGCAGTACTTC.

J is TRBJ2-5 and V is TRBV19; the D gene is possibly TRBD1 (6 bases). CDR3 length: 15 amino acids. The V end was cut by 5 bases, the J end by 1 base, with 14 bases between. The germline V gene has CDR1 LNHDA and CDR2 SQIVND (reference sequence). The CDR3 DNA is TGTGCCAGTAGTGCTGACAGGCCCGCCCAAGAGACCCAGTACTTC. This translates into CASSADRPAQETQYF.

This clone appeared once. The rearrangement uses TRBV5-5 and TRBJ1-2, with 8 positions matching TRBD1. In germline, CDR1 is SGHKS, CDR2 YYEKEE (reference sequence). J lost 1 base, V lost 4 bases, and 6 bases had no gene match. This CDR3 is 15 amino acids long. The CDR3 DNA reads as TGTGCCAGCAGCGAACAGGGGGTTGTTAACTATGGCTACACCTTC. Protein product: CASSEQGVVNYGYTF.